These T cell receptor beta chains were read from a single sample in a study of T cell responses to AZD1222 COVID-19 vaccine. This table comes from immunoSEQ multiplex PCR, and its TCRdb copy is limited to in-frame clones, with some not included. This table has about 48,000 clones, approximately 86% appearing once. The material sequenced was peripheral blood, taken 28 days after the second AZD1222 dose. These receptors all come from an adult who received the AZD1222 COVID-19 vaccine. The CDR3 runs from the conserved cysteine through the conserved F or W. The D gene is left open where the match is weak. Where a row states a size, it is once, few, many or the class of an expanded clone; other rows omit it.

v_call: TRBV28; j_call: TRBJ2-7; clone_size: .; d_call: TRBD2; cdr3_nt: TGTGCCAGCAGTTTATCTACTAGCGGGAGATCCTACGAGCAGTACTTC; cdr3_aa: CASSLSTSGRSYEQYF
v_call: TRBV18; j_call: TRBJ1-5; clone_size: .; d_call: .; cdr3_nt: TGTGCCAGCTCACCGGCAGGGACCAATCAGCCCCAGCATTTT; cdr3_aa: CASSPAGTNQPQHF
v_call: TRBV6-5; j_call: TRBJ1-4; clone_size: .; d_call: .; cdr3_nt: TGTGCCAGCAGTTACGGGGGCTTTATTCTTGGTGAAAAACTGTTTTTT; cdr3_aa: CASSYGGFILGEKLFF
v_call: TRBV18; j_call: TRBJ2-3; clone_size: .; d_call: TRBD2; cdr3_nt: TGTGCCAGCTCACCAGCAGACCTAGCGGGAGTGGATACGCAGTATTTT; cdr3_aa: CASSPADLAGVDTQYF
v_call: TRBV18; j_call: TRBJ2-7; clone_size: .; d_call: .; cdr3_nt: TGTGCCAGCTCACCACAACATCCGAGCTCCTACGAGCAGTACTTC; cdr3_aa: CASSPQHPSSYEQYF
v_call: TRBV10-1; j_call: TRBJ1-1; clone_size: once; d_call: .; cdr3_nt: TGCGCCAGCAGGTTTGACGGTAACACTGAAGCTTTCTTT; cdr3_aa: CASRFDGNTEAFF
v_call: TRBV3-1/TRBV3-2; j_call: TRBJ1-6; clone_size: .; d_call: .; cdr3_nt: TGTGCCAGCAGCCAAGGCCCCGGAGGGAGGAGATCACCCCTCCACTTT; cdr3_aa: CASSQGPGGRRSPLHF
v_call: TRBV19; j_call: TRBJ1-2; clone_size: .; d_call: TRBD1; cdr3_nt: TGTGCCAGTAGTATAGAAGGAGGGACAGGGGTCTATGGCTACACCTTC; cdr3_aa: CASSIEGGTGVYGYTF
v_call: TRBV2; j_call: TRBJ1-1; clone_size: .; d_call: .; cdr3_nt: TGTGCCAGCAGCCTAATGTCCTGGCCTGAAGCTTTCTTT; cdr3_aa: CASSLMSWPEAFF
v_call: TRBV14; j_call: TRBJ1-1; clone_size: .; d_call: .; cdr3_nt: TGTGCCAGCAGCCAAGAGGAGTTGAACACTGAAGCTTTCTTT; cdr3_aa: CASSQEELNTEAFF
v_call: TRBV3-1/TRBV3-2; j_call: TRBJ2-7; clone_size: .; d_call: .; cdr3_nt: TGTGCCAGCAGCCAAGAGACGGGGCCGGGCGAGCAGTACTTC; cdr3_aa: CASSQETGPGEQYF
v_call: TRBV19; j_call: TRBJ1-5; clone_size: .; d_call: .; cdr3_nt: TGTGCCAGTAGTATAGTGGCCGGTGAACGACAGTGGGTCAATCAGCCCCAGCATTTT; cdr3_aa: CASSIVAGERQWVNQPQHF
v_call: TRBV7-9; j_call: TRBJ2-7; clone_size: .; d_call: .; cdr3_nt: TGTGCCAGCAGCCCCCAGGGGGGGATCTCCTACGAGCAGTACTTC; cdr3_aa: CASSPQGGISYEQYF
v_call: TRBV11-2; j_call: TRBJ1-2; clone_size: .; d_call: .; cdr3_nt: TGTGCCAGCAGCTTAGCCGGGACCCAAAGACCATATGGCTACACCTTC; cdr3_aa: CASSLAGTQRPYGYTF
v_call: TRBV19; j_call: TRBJ2-2; clone_size: .; d_call: .; cdr3_nt: TGTGCCAGTAGTATTTACAGGGTTGGCACCGGGGAGCTGTTTTTT; cdr3_aa: CASSIYRVGTGELFF
v_call: TRBV5-1; j_call: TRBJ2-1; clone_size: few; d_call: .; cdr3_nt: TGCGCCAGCAGTTTAGCGCCGAACAATGAGCAGTTCTTC; cdr3_aa: CASSLAPNNEQFF
v_call: TRBV18; j_call: TRBJ2-1; clone_size: few; d_call: .; cdr3_nt: TGTGCCAGCTCACCACGGGACCGCTCCTACAATGAGCAGTTCTTC; cdr3_aa: CASSPRDRSYNEQFF
v_call: TRBV5-6; j_call: TRBJ2-6; clone_size: .; d_call: TRBD2; cdr3_nt: TGTGCCAGCAGCTCCTGGACTAGCGGGGGCCTGGGAGGGGCCAACGTCCTGACTTTC; cdr3_aa: CASSSWTSGGLGGANVLTF
v_call: TRBV9; j_call: TRBJ2-2; clone_size: .; d_call: .; cdr3_nt: TGTGCCAGCAGCTCCCCGGCAGGGCGGAGCACCGGGGAGCTGTTTTTT; cdr3_aa: CASSSPAGRSTGELFF
v_call: TRBV28; j_call: TRBJ2-7; clone_size: .; d_call: TRBD2; cdr3_nt: TGTGCCAGCAGTACCAAGGACAGGACTGTAGCGGGAGACCTCTACGAGCAGTACTTC; cdr3_aa: CASSTKDRTVAGDLYEQYF
v_call: TRBV19; j_call: TRBJ2-7; clone_size: .; d_call: TRBD2; cdr3_nt: TGTGCCAGTAGGCTACGACTAGCGGGACACTACGAGCAGTACTTC; cdr3_aa: CASRLRLAGHYEQYF
v_call: TRBV7-9; j_call: TRBJ1-6; clone_size: .; d_call: .; cdr3_nt: TGTGCCAGCGAACTCTCCTATAATTCACCCCTCCACTTT; cdr3_aa: CASELSYNSPLHF
v_call: TRBV12-3/TRBV12-4; j_call: TRBJ1-1; clone_size: .; d_call: .; cdr3_nt: TGTGCCAGCCTCCTGGGGCTTAGCACTGAAGCTTTCTTT; cdr3_aa: CASLLGLSTEAFF
v_call: TRBV5-1; j_call: TRBJ1-3; clone_size: .; d_call: .; cdr3_nt: TGCGCCAGCAGCTTGGCGGGAGGGTCTGGAAACACCATATATTTT; cdr3_aa: CASSLAGGSGNTIYF
v_call: TRBV29-1; j_call: TRBJ2-2; clone_size: .; d_call: TRBD2; cdr3_nt: TGCAGCGTTGTGGGTGTTTCATCTAGCGGGATTATCACCGGGGAGCTGTTTTTT; cdr3_aa: CSVVGVSSSGIITGELFF
v_call: TRBV7-9; j_call: TRBJ2-1; clone_size: .; d_call: .; cdr3_nt: TGTGCCAGCAGCTTTTCTACAATCTCCTACAATGAGCAGTTCTTC; cdr3_aa: CASSFSTISYNEQFF
v_call: TRBV15; j_call: TRBJ1-4; clone_size: .; d_call: TRBD1; cdr3_nt: TGTGCCACCAGCAGAGGTGAGGGGGCAGATGAAAAACTGTTTTTT; cdr3_aa: CATSRGEGADEKLFF
v_call: TRBV4-3; j_call: TRBJ2-2; clone_size: .; d_call: .; cdr3_nt: TGCGCCAGCAGCCACCCGCAGGGGACCGGGGAGCTGTTTTTT; cdr3_aa: CASSHPQGTGELFF
v_call: TRBV6-2/TRBV6-3; j_call: TRBJ2-2; clone_size: .; d_call: .; cdr3_nt: TGTGCCAGCAGCCCTACCGGGGAGCTGTTTTTT; cdr3_aa: CASSPTGELFF
v_call: TRBV7-2; j_call: TRBJ2-6; clone_size: .; d_call: .; cdr3_nt: TGTGCCAGCAGCGCCAGCGGGCCTAACTCTGGGGCCAACGTCCTGACTTTC; cdr3_aa: CASSASGPNSGANVLTF
v_call: TRBV30; j_call: TRBJ1-6; clone_size: .; d_call: TRBD1; cdr3_nt: TGTGCCTGGAGTGTACAGGGTGTGACAGGGGGCAAACCCCTCCACTTT; cdr3_aa: CAWSVQGVTGGKPLHF
v_call: TRBV5-1; j_call: TRBJ2-5; clone_size: .; d_call: .; cdr3_nt: TGCGCCAGCAGACCGGGAACAACGTTCGGACAGACCCAGTACTTC; cdr3_aa: CASRPGTTFGQTQYF
v_call: TRBV11-3; j_call: TRBJ2-3; clone_size: .; d_call: .; cdr3_nt: TGTGCCAGCAGCTTCGACAGCAGCACAGATACGCAGTATTTT; cdr3_aa: CASSFDSSTDTQYF